A selection of T cell receptor beta chains follows, all from one sample in a study of cytomegalovirus exposure and HLA in healthy donors. Using immunoSEQ multiplex PCR, the repertoire was profiled, and TCRdb retains in-frame clones only, with some absent. This repertoire includes tens of thousands of clones. The sequenced sample consisted of PBMCs. These TCRs come from a man aged 30 to 45 in good health and CMV-seropositive. Each CDR3 is given with its conserved first and last residue. D genes are given only for firm matches.

V gene: TRBV19
D gene: NA
CDR3 protein: CASSISQDTEAFF

V gene: TRBV5-1
D gene: TRBD2
CDR3 protein: CASSLVASGGQYNEQFF

V gene: TRBV6-6
D gene: NA
CDR3 protein: CASSYRGANYEQYF

V gene: TRBV6-5
D gene: TRBD2
CDR3 protein: CASSYGKLATEQYF

V gene: TRBV4-1
D gene: NA
CDR3 protein: CASSQDGRNTYEQYF

V gene: TRBV7-3
D gene: TRBD2
CDR3 protein: CASSALAGGPSGTGELFF

V gene: TRBV29-1
D gene: NA
CDR3 protein: CSVEQYGYTF

V gene: TRBV5-4
D gene: NA
CDR3 protein: CASSPTGASGYTF

V gene: TRBV12-5
D gene: NA
CDR3 protein: CASGLLPTGSAQHF

V gene: TRBV6-1
D gene: TRBD1
CDR3 protein: CASLWDRDAYEQYF

V gene: TRBV30
D gene: NA
CDR3 protein: CAWSKGRDINTQYF

V gene: TRBV30
D gene: NA
CDR3 protein: CAWSLKGAYGYTF

V gene: TRBV4-1
D gene: TRBD2
CDR3 protein: CASSQDQSGRGGTDTQYF

V gene: TRBV6-6
D gene: NA
CDR3 protein: CASRRIQTTNEKLFF

V gene: TRBV5-1
D gene: NA
CDR3 protein: CASSLPSGINGYTF

V gene: TRBV4-2
D gene: TRBD2
CDR3 protein: CASSQDLAGTGELFF

V gene: TRBV5-1
D gene: NA
CDR3 protein: CASSLGQDGNTIYF

V gene: TRBV2
D gene: TRBD1
CDR3 protein: CASSFRGTDSEQYF

V gene: TRBV6-4
D gene: TRBD2
CDR3 protein: CASSERGGTDKQYF

V gene: TRBV28
D gene: TRBD2
CDR3 protein: CASSLSLAAYNEQFF

V gene: TRBV7-9
D gene: TRBD1
CDR3 protein: CASSLVPGTGRNTEAFF

V gene: TRBV11-2
D gene: NA
CDR3 protein: CASSLERGTEAFF

V gene: TRBV4-1
D gene: TRBD2
CDR3 protein: CASSRVRGTSGNSYNEQFF

V gene: TRBV19
D gene: NA
CDR3 protein: CASIPNTGANQPQHF

V gene: TRBV7-2
D gene: TRBD2
CDR3 protein: CASSPGWRLAGETGELFF

V gene: TRBV29-1
D gene: TRBD1
CDR3 protein: CSVEKDRAGTEAFF

V gene: TRBV4-2
D gene: TRBD2
CDR3 protein: CASSHIRDYSYEQYF

V gene: TRBV5-4
D gene: NA
CDR3 protein: CASSLTGPYEQYF

V gene: TRBV7-7
D gene: TRBD1
CDR3 protein: CASSLTGGFNEKLFF

V gene: TRBV9
D gene: TRBD2
CDR3 protein: CASSVAAGAREQYF

V gene: TRBV5-1
D gene: NA
CDR3 protein: CASSLLAGTGELFF

V gene: TRBV7-9
D gene: NA
CDR3 protein: CASSPGGATDTQYF

V gene: TRBV29-1
D gene: NA
CDR3 protein: CSVEHKNPNEQYF

V gene: TRBV30
D gene: TRBD1
CDR3 protein: CAWRRQGNNQPQHF

V gene: TRBV9
D gene: NA
CDR3 protein: CASSGTGSQETQYF

V gene: TRBV9
D gene: NA
CDR3 protein: CASNRGGASEAFF

V gene: TRBV18
D gene: TRBD1
CDR3 protein: CASSPPSGQGTYGYTF

V gene: TRBV7-9
D gene: TRBD1
CDR3 protein: CASSHRDRAHNEQFF

V gene: TRBV6-1
D gene: TRBD1
CDR3 protein: CASSIQGVKETQYF

V gene: TRBV2
D gene: NA
CDR3 protein: CASMEGGYTF

V gene: TRBV5-1
D gene: TRBD2
CDR3 protein: CASGTTSGGSEQFF

V gene: TRBV30
D gene: NA
CDR3 protein: CACYPSRRTESNYGYTF

V gene: TRBV6-1
D gene: NA
CDR3 protein: CASGWGGTDKQYF

V gene: TRBV5-1
D gene: TRBD1
CDR3 protein: CASSAQSGTAFTGELFF

V gene: TRBV11-2
D gene: TRBD1
CDR3 protein: CASSYSRGPDTQYF

V gene: TRBV6-6
D gene: NA
CDR3 protein: CASSLSGSSYEQYF

V gene: TRBV5-4
D gene: TRBD2
CDR3 protein: CASSLFGAGNTQYF

V gene: TRBV9
D gene: NA
CDR3 protein: CASSPGAGAGQETQYF